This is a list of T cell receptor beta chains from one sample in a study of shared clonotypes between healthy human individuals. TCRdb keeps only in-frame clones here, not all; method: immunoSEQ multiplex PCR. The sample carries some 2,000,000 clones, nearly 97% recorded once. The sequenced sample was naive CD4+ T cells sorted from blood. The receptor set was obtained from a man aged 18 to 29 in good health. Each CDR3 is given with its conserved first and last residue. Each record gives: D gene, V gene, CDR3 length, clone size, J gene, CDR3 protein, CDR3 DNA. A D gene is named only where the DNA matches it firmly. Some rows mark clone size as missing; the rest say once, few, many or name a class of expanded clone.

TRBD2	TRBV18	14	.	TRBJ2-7	CASSNIAGTGEQYF	TGTGCCAGCTCAAATATAGCGGGAACCGGGGAGCAGTACTTC
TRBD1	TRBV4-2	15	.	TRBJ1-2	CASSQGQGGNYGYTF	TGTGCCAGCAGCCAAGGACAGGGAGGTAACTATGGCTACACCTTC
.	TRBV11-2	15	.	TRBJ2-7	CASSLGSGQTYEQYF	TGTGCCAGCAGCCTGGGCTCCGGACAGACCTACGAGCAGTACTTC
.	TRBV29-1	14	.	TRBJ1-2	CSVGQVLSYYGYTF	TGCAGCGTTGGGCAGGTCTTATCTTACTATGGCTACACCTTC
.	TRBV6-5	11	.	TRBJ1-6	CATTANSPLHF	TGTGCCACAACGGCCAATTCACCCCTCCACTTT
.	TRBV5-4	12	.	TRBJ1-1	CASSLSNTEAFF	TGTGCCAGCAGCTTGTCGAACACTGAAGCTTTCTTT
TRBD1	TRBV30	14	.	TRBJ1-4	CAWTPGQVNEKLFF	TGTGCCTGGACCCCGGGACAGGTTAATGAAAAACTGTTTTTT
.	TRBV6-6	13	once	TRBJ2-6	CASQGPGANVLTF	TGTGCCAGTCAAGGGCCTGGGGCCAACGTCCTGACTTTC
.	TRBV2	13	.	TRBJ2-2	CASRDTNTGELFF	TGTGCCAGCAGAGACACGAACACCGGGGAGCTGTTTTTT
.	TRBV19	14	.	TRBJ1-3	CASSIEAAGNTIYF	TGTGCCAGTAGTATAGAGGCGGCTGGAAACACCATATATTTT
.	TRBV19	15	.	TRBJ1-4	CASSPTNKPSEKLFF	TGTGCCAGTAGTCCGACGAACAAACCAAGTGAAAAACTGTTTTTT
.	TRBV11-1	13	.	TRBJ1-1	CASRRGWNTEAFF	TGTGCCAGCAGGAGGGGGTGGAACACTGAAGCTTTCTTT
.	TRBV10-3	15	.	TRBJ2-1	CAISESTDPYNEQFF	TGTGCCATCAGTGAGTCGACGGATCCCTACAATGAGCAGTTCTTC
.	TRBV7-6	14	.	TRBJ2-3	CASSRGRSTDTQYF	TGTGCCAGCAGTCGGGGAAGAAGCACAGATACGCAGTATTTT
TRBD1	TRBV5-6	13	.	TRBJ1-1	CASSPDRASEAFF	TGTGCCAGCAGCCCGGACAGGGCTTCTGAAGCTTTCTTT
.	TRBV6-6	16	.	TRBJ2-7	CASSYSRVTPAYEQYF	TGTGCCAGCAGTTACTCGAGGGTCACCCCCGCCTACGAGCAGTACTTC
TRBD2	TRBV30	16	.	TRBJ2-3	CAWSGTSGATTDTQYF	TGTGCCTGGAGTGGGACTAGCGGGGCCACCACAGATACGCAGTATTTT
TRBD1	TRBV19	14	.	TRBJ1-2	CASATSGQGAGYTF	TGTGCCAGTGCAACCTCGGGACAGGGTGCTGGCTACACCTTC
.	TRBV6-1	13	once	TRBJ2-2	CASSETGPGELFF	TGTGCCAGCAGTGAAACAGGGCCCGGGGAGCTGTTTTTT
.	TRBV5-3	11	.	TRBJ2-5	CARSLSETQYF	TGTGCCAGAAGCCTAAGCGAGACCCAGTACTTC
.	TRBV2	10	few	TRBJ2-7	CASSGYEQYF	TGTGCCAGCAGTGGCTACGAGCAGTACTTC
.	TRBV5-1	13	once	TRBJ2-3	CASRHGLTDTQYF	TGCGCCAGCCGACATGGGCTCACAGATACGCAGTATTTT
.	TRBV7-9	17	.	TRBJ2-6	CASSSPRHSSGANVLTF	TGTGCCAGCAGCTCCCCCCGACACAGCTCTGGGGCCAACGTCCTGACTTTC
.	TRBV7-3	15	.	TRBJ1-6	CASSPSSDYNSPLHF	TGTGCCAGCAGCCCATCCTCGGACTATAATTCACCCCTCCACTTT
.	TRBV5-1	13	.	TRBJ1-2	CASSLSRVDGYTF	TGCGCCAGCAGCTTGTCCAGAGTGGATGGCTACACCTTC
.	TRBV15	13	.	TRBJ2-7	CATSRQGGYEQYF	TGTGCCACCAGCAGGCAGGGGGGCTACGAGCAGTACTTC